These 19 T cell receptor beta chains were sequenced from one sample in a study of CD8+ T cells in alopecia areata. As for treatment: oral pan-JAK inhibitor, 5-10 mg twice daily. Isolated RNA was reverse transcribed into cDNA used as the sequencing template. The protocol was immunoSEQ multiplex PCR, while the TCRdb copy is restricted to in-frame clones and leaves out a portion. The sample has 80,000 or so clones; around two thirds are singletons. Sample: CD8+ T cells sorted from blood, taken at week 24, from a patient treated with tofacitinib. The origin of the receptors is a human donor with alopecia areata.

The rearrangement links TRBV27 to TRBJ1-2, with unresolved D. Deletions cut 3 bases from V and 0 bases from J, with 5 bases between. The germline CDR1 and CDR2 sequences are MNHEY and SMNVEV (reference sequence). The CDR3 length is 13 residues. Here the CDR3 DNA reads TGTGCCAGCAGTTTGCGAGCTAACTATGGCTACACCTTC. This translates into CASSLRANYGYTF.

V and J are TRBV19 and TRBJ1-5, with D unclear. CDR3 length: 13 residues. Per the germline V gene, CDR1 is LNHDA and CDR2 is SQIVND (reference sequence). V dropped 1 base and J dropped 9 bases, with 10 bases sitting between them. The CDR3 protein is CASSIGRTAPQHF. CDR3 sequence (DNA): TGTGCCAGTAGTATAGGGCGGACGGCGCCCCAGCATTTT.

The CDR3 loop is CASSYNRVSEAFF. For the CDR3, the DNA is TGTGCCAGCTCATACAACAGGGTATCTGAAGCTTTCTTT. The rearrangement links TRBV28 to TRBJ1-1; possible D gene TRBD1, 6 bases. CDR3 size: 13 residues. Trimming took 8 bases from V and 6 from J, leaving 16 bases between them. Germline CDR1 MDHEN, CDR2 SYDVKM.

This clone was seen a few times. J is TRBJ2-7 and V is TRBV5-1; 11 positions match TRBD2. V trimming: 4 bases; J trimming: 1 base; junction bases outside the gene matches: 7. Germline-derived CDR1 and CDR2 are SGHRS and YFSETQ. This CDR3 spans 16 amino acids. CDR3 nucleotides: TGCGCCAGCAGCGGAGGGACTAGCGGCTATTCCTACGAGCAGTACTTC. Amino acids: CASSGGTSGYSYEQYF.

The gene calls are TRBV5-4 and TRBJ1-6, with D unresolved. This CDR3 comprises 12 residues. Germline CDR1 reads SGHNT; CDR2 reads YYREEE (reference sequence). Trimming pared 0 bases from V and 6 bases from J, leaving 1 base between. The DNA for the CDR3 is TGTGCCAGCAGCTTGGGTAATTCACCCCTCCACTTT. As protein: CASSLGNSPLHF.

The table lists this clone with a count of one. The chain couples TRBV5-1 to TRBJ2-7; D might be TRBD1 (6 bases). The CDR3 runs to 14 residues. Trimming took 0 bases from V and 5 from J, leaving 12 bases between them. Germline CDR1 is SGHRS and CDR2 is YFSETQ. CDR3 coding DNA: TGCGCCAGCAGCTTGGAGTCCACAGGGAACGAGCAGTACTTC. This gives the protein CASSLESTGNEQYF.

The chain employs TRBV15 and TRBJ2-1; 7 nucleotides agree with TRBD2. The CDR3 runs to 13 residues. V was clipped by 6 bases and J by 8 bases; unmatched bases: 7. CDR1 is LNHNV and CDR2 is YYDKDF in the germline V gene (reference sequence). CDR3 region: CATRELAVDEQFF. For the CDR3, the DNA is TGTGCCACCAGAGAGCTAGCGGTCGATGAGCAGTTCTTC.

This chain joins TRBV4-1 and TRBJ2-5; TRBD2 might be the D (6 bases). The CDR3 covers 14 residues. CDR1 is MGHRA, CDR2 YSYEKL, per germline. Trimming removed 1 base from V and 9 bases from J, with 15 bases in between. The CDR3 region is CASSQGGPSGAQYF. The CDR3 DNA is TGCGCCAGCAGCCAAGGCGGACCATCGGGGGCCCAGTACTTC.

Only a few counts were recorded for this clone. This chain uses TRBV29-1 with TRBJ2-1; D possibly corresponds to TRBD1 (6 bases). Germline V gives CDR1 SQVTM, CDR2 ANQGSEA. This CDR3 comprises 12 residues. V dropped 4 bases and J dropped 7 bases, with 11 bases sitting between them. CDR3 residues: CSVGLQGNEQFF. The CDR3 DNA reads TGCAGCGTTGGTCTTCAGGGGAATGAGCAGTTCTTC.

This sequence joins TRBV30 and TRBJ1-5; D may be TRBD1 (5 bases). The V gene's germline CDR1 is GTSNPN and CDR2 SVGIG (reference sequence). The ends were cut back, 2 bases at V and 6 bases at J, with 14 bases in the middle. The CDR3 has 14 residues. The CDR3 DNA sequence: TGTGCCTGGAGTAGTCAGGGCTCCGGTCAGCCCCAGCATTTT. This encodes CAWSSQGSGQPQHF.

This clone was seen more than once but under ten times. The V gene is TRBV7-9, the J gene TRBJ2-7; unclear D gene. Germline loops: CDR1 SEHNR, CDR2 FQNEAQ (reference sequence). V was pared by 3 bases and J by 2 bases, with 14 bases between. The CDR3 is 15 amino acids. This chain's CDR3 is CASSFSLSGPYEQYF. The CDR3 DNA sequence: TGTGCCAGCAGCTTTTCCCTCTCGGGTCCCTACGAGCAGTACTTC. Full variable domain (remainder filled in from reference TRBV7-9 and TRBJ2-7): DTGVSQNPRHKITKRGQNVTFRCDPISEHNRLYWYRQTLGQGPEFLTYFQNEAQLEKSRLLSDRFSAERPKGSFSTLEIQRTEQGDSAMYLCASSFSLSGPYEQYFGPGTRLTVT.

The V gene is TRBV4-2, the J gene TRBJ1-1; 7 nucleotides align to TRBD1. The V segment lost 4 bases and the J segment 5 bases; nucleotides outside the gene matches: 16. Germline V lookup: CDR1 LGHNA, CDR2 YNFKEQ. The CDR3 spans 17 residues. CDR3 region: CASSPEVPTGVGTEAFF. The CDR3 DNA sequence: TGTGCCAGCAGCCCCGAAGTACCTACAGGGGTAGGAACTGAAGCTTTCTTT.

This clone was detected a few times. The chain joins TRBV2 to TRBJ1-2; D is uncertain. V was pared by 3 bases and J by 4 bases, with 12 bases between. The CDR3 is made up of 14 amino acids. Germline loops: CDR1 SNHLY, CDR2 FYNNEI. The chain's CDR3 is CASSDGVIRYGYTF. The CDR3 DNA sequence: TGTGCCAGCAGTGATGGGGTCATCCGCTATGGCTACACCTTC.

The V call is TRBV11-2, the J call TRBJ1-2, with 12 bases fitting TRBD1. The CDR3 contains 15 residues. Germline V gene lookup returns CDR1 SGHAT and CDR2 FQNNGV. Trimming at V came to 5 bases and at J to 3 bases, leaving 4 bases not matched to a gene. CDR3 sequence: CASSPGTGGDYGYTF. In DNA form, the CDR3 reads TGTGCCAGCAGCCCGGGGACAGGGGGCGACTATGGCTACACCTTC. The whole variable domain, filled in from reference TRBV11-2 and TRBJ1-2, reads EAGVAQSPRYKIIEKRQSVAFWCNPISGHATLYWYQQILGQGPKLLIQFQNNGVVDDSQLPKDRFSAERLKGVDSTLKIQPAKLEDSAVYLCASSPGTGGDYGYTFGSGTRLTVV.

V and J are TRBV30 and TRBJ2-7; 7 positions agree with TRBD2. The germline CDR1 and CDR2 sequences are GTSNPN and SVGIG (reference sequence). This CDR3 comprises 14 residues. The V and J ends lost 1 base and 4 bases, in that order; junction bases with no gene match: 7. In DNA form, the CDR3 reads TGTGCCTGGAGTGAGGCTAGCGGAATTTACGAGCAGTACTTC. This gives the protein CAWSEASGIYEQYF.

The rearrangement joins TRBV5-4 to TRBJ1-2, with D possibly being TRBD1 (5 bases). In germline, CDR1 is SGHNT, CDR2 YYREEE (reference sequence). V lost 6 bases and J 4 bases, leaving 13 bases between the germline ends. This CDR3 has 13 residues. The CDR3 sequence: CASTDGGGYGYTF. The CDR3 DNA reads as TGTGCCAGCACGGACGGGGGAGGCTATGGCTACACCTTC.

The chain carries TRBV14 and TRBJ2-2; TRBD2 agrees at 11 bases. J gave up 3 bases and V 5 bases, and 11 bases lay outside the gene matches. The germline CDR1 and CDR2 sequences are SGHDN and FVKESK. CDR3 length equals 18 residues. The CDR3 loop is CASSGPGTSGSYTGELFF. Here the CDR3 DNA reads TGTGCCAGCAGCGGACCCGGGACTAGCGGTTCTTACACCGGGGAGCTGTTTTTT.

The CDR3 sequence is CASSLDGGNTGELFF. In nucleotides, the CDR3 is TGTGCCAGCAGCTTGGACGGGGGGAACACCGGGGAGCTGTTTTTT. This chain links TRBV5-5 with TRBJ2-2; weak D call: TRBD2 (6 bases). The CDR3 totals 15 residues. CDR1 SGHKS and CDR2 YYEKEE come from the germline V gene (reference sequence). V gave up 0 bases and J gave up 1 base, with 7 bases separating them.

A single count supports this clone. The chain joins TRBV28 to TRBJ2-7; TRBD2 is a possible D gene (6 bases). Germline loops: CDR1 MDHEN, CDR2 SYDVKM. Trimming stripped 5 bases from V and 0 bases from J, with 17 bases between. The CDR3 is made up of 16 amino acids. The CDR3 loop is CASSPSPPGVSYEQYF. The CDR3 DNA sequence: TGTGCCAGCAGTCCATCTCCCCCGGGGGTCTCCTACGAGCAGTACTTC.